Sequencing of this TCR beta chain was carried out in a study of beta chain features in type 1 diabetes. Study-level points and caveats: Insertions at VDJ junctions were less frequent in type 1 diabetes patients. These patients also deleted more nucleotides at the same junctions. There was no resolution here of whether HLA type influences TCRB rearrangement.

CDR1 is SGHTA and CDR2 is FQGNSA in the germline V gene. J was trimmed by 0 bases and V by 5 bases; bases with no gene match: 10. CDR3 length: 17 residues. Cell sorting via CD45RO/CCR7/CD25/CD127/CD95/CD27 was performed to obtain CD4+ naive, central memory, regulatory and stem cell-like memory cells. What was sequenced were expressed TCRB transcripts, since all of the isolated RNA had been reverse transcribed. TCRdb's copy holds only in-frame clones and misses some; the assay was immunoSEQ multiplex PCR. The table lists around 190,000 clones, about 13% of them singletons, with about 0.66% in the top ten. Concerning this clone: Its specificity is not known.

The TCR comes from a woman aged 18-35 years in good health. Input material: central memory CD4+ T cells from blood. The chain links TRBV7-2 to TRBJ2-1, with 7 bases fitting TRBD1. Here the CDR3 DNA reads TGTGCCAGCAGCCCATCCCGACAGGGAAGCTCCTACAATGAGCAGTTCTTC. This gives the protein CASSPSRQGSSYNEQFF.